Sequencing of this T cell receptor beta chain was carried out in a study of T-cell reconstitution after alpha-beta-depleted transplantation in children. The germline gives CDR1 SGHRS, CDR2 YFSETQ. The V and J ends lost 5 bases and 2 bases, in that order; junction bases with no gene match: 12. The CDR3 has 17 residues. The TCRbeta library incorporated unique molecular identifiers. One entry per CDR3 protein, called by TCRdb with MiXCR from the PCR reads. The repertoire has some 590,000 distinct CDR3 sequences, over 9.5% of them found once; the top ten carry about 4.2%. This clonotype was recorded a few times.

The TCR was taken from a human donor who donated a stem cell graft to a child with acute myeloid leukemia. Sequenced material: PBMCs from the stem cell graft donor, taken from the stem cell graft. The chain combines TRBV5-1 with TRBJ2-1; 8 bases match TRBD2. The CDR3 loop is CASSGAGVNRAYNEQFF. The DNA for the CDR3 is TGCGCCAGCAGTGGAGCGGGAGTGAATCGGGCCTACAATGAGCAGTTCTTC.